Shown below are 26 T cell receptor beta chains from a single sample sequenced in a study of cytomegalovirus exposure and HLA in healthy donors. 60 Vbeta and 13 Jbeta primers were used in PCR. Data came from immunoSEQ multiplex PCR; TCRdb stores just in-frame clones and leaves some out. This sample lists about 210,000 clones; its ten largest clones have about 1%. Material for sequencing was PBMCs. The source of these receptors is a young woman in good health and CMV-seropositive.

The CDR3 sequence: CASGLVAGTDTQYF. The CDR3 DNA follows: TGTGCTAGTGGTTTGGTGGCCGGCACAGATACGCAGTATTTT. The rearrangement joins TRBV12-5 to TRBJ2-3, with D unclear. The CDR3 has 14 amino acids. Germline assignment: CDR1 LGHNT and CDR2 FRNRAP. Trimming removed 0 bases at V and 1 base at J, with 5 bases between.

V and J are TRBV27 and TRBJ1-2; TRBD1 agrees at 9 bases. CDR1 MNHEY and CDR2 SMNVEV come from the germline V gene (reference sequence). The V gene end was trimmed by 5 bases and the J gene end by 5 bases; junction bases not matched to a gene: 3. This CDR3 contains 13 residues. CDR3 sequence (DNA): TGTGCCAGCAGTCAGACAGGGGGGTATGGCTACACCTTC. Translating it yields CASSQTGGYGYTF.

The chain combines TRBV9 with TRBJ1-2; D uncertain. V lost 6 bases, J lost 8 bases, and 14 bases lay in between. The CDR3 has 12 amino acids. Germline values: CDR1 SGDLS, CDR2 YYNGEE. In DNA, the CDR3 is TGTGCCAGCACCGCGGGGTTTGGGGGCTACACCTTC. Its translation: CASTAGFGGYTF.

The rearrangement links TRBV7-9 to TRBJ2-5, with 8 positions matching TRBD2. Germline lookup yields CDR1 SEHNR and CDR2 FQNEAQ (reference sequence). This CDR3 has 16 residues. V was pared by 2 bases and J by 4 bases, with 9 bases of the junction left unmatched. This chain's CDR3 is CASSLWVGRAIETQYF. In DNA form, the CDR3 reads TGTGCCAGCAGCTTATGGGTCGGGAGGGCCATAGAGACCCAGTACTTC.

This chain uses TRBV11-2 with TRBJ2-1; D possibly corresponds to TRBD2 (6 bases). This CDR3 contains 15 residues. Trimming stripped 3 bases from V and 2 bases from J, with 11 bases between. In germline, CDR1 is SGHAT, CDR2 FQNNGV. CDR3 protein: CASSFHSGTYNEQFF. CDR3 nucleotides: TGTGCCAGCAGCTTTCATAGCGGTACCTACAATGAGCAGTTCTTC.

The rearrangement joins TRBV29-1 to TRBJ1-1; D is unresolved. V lost 5 bases and J lost 5, with 6 bases in between. This CDR3 comprises 10 residues. Germline loops: CDR1 SQVTM, CDR2 ANQGSEA. In DNA, the CDR3 is TGCAGCGTTCAGATTACTGAAGCTTTCTTT. As protein: CSVQITEAFF.

The chain carries TRBV19 and TRBJ2-7, with D possibly TRBD1 on 5 matching bases. Trimming shortened V by 3 bases and J by 1 base, and 7 bases separated the two germline ends. Per germline, CDR1 LNHDA and CDR2 SQIVND (reference sequence). The CDR3 totals 13 residues. The CDR3 reads CASSMAGSYEQYF. In nucleotides, the CDR3 is TGTGCCAGTAGTATGGCAGGGTCCTACGAGCAGTACTTC.

For this clone: Other DNA variants within this sample encode the same CDR3. The chain is built from TRBV7-8 and TRBJ1-4, with 8 bases that match TRBD1. Germline-derived CDR1 and CDR2 are SGHVS and FQNEAQ. This CDR3 contains 15 residues. Trimming at V came to 5 bases and at J to 0 bases, leaving 2 bases not matched to a gene. The CDR3 region is CASSPTGATNEKLFF. The CDR3 region has the DNA TGTGCCAGCAGCCCGACAGGGGCAACTAATGAAAAACTGTTTTTT.

The rearrangement joins TRBV10-3 to TRBJ1-3, with D uncertain. Per the germline V gene, CDR1 is ENHRY and CDR2 is SYGVKD. The germline V and J ends were trimmed by 4 bases and 3 bases, with 16 bases remaining between them. This CDR3 contains 16 residues. CDR3 in DNA: TGTGCCATCAGTGCCCGCTCACAGATCCTTGGAAACACCATATATTTT. Its translation: CAISARSQILGNTIYF.

This chain uses TRBV5-4 with TRBJ2-5; TRBD2 agrees at 8 bases. V was pared by 4 bases and J by 0 bases, with 5 bases of the junction left unmatched. CDR1 SGHNT and CDR2 YYREEE come from the germline V gene (reference sequence). The CDR3 extends over 15 amino acids. CDR3 DNA sequence: TGTGCCAGCAGCAAACCGGGACTAGACCAAGAGACCCAGTACTTC. Protein: CASSKPGLDQETQYF. Full variable domain (missing parts from reference TRBV5-4 and TRBJ2-5): ETGVTQSPTHLIKTRGQQVTLRCSSQSGHNTVSWYQQALGQGPQFIFQYYREEENGRGNFPPRFSGLQFPNYSSELNVNALELDDSALYLCASSKPGLDQETQYFGPGTRLLVL.

The gene calls are TRBV7-7 and TRBJ2-5; 8 bases are shared with TRBD2. Germline assignment: CDR1 SSHAT and CDR2 FNYEAQ (reference sequence). The ends lost 1 base at V and 1 base at J; junction bases unmatched: 5. This CDR3 is 16 amino acids long. The CDR3 DNA reads TGTGCCAGCAGCTTAGGGACTAGCCGGGCCCAAGAGACCCAGTACTTC. It yields the protein CASSLGTSRAQETQYF.

The chain joins TRBV10-3 to TRBJ2-1; TRBD1 matches at 7 bases. CDR1 and CDR2 (germline): ENHRY, SYGVKD. There are 14 residues in the CDR3. Unmatched junction bases numbered 7, after V lost 6 bases and J lost 5 bases. The CDR3 region is CAISPGQEHNEQFF. Here the CDR3 DNA reads TGTGCCATCAGCCCCGGACAGGAACACAATGAGCAGTTCTTC.

The rearrangement joins TRBV7-2 to TRBJ2-7; TRBD2 aligns across 12 bases. From germline, CDR1 is SGHTA and CDR2 FQGNSA. The CDR3 has 15 residues. V shed 5 bases and J 2 bases; nucleotides not matched to a gene: 4. This CDR3 reads CASSLGLAGTYEQYF. Written as DNA, the CDR3 is TGTGCCAGCAGCCTAGGACTAGCGGGGACCTACGAGCAGTACTTC. Combining the CDR3 with reference TRBV7-2 and TRBJ2-7 gives the whole variable domain GAGVSQSPSNKVTEKGKDVELRCDPISGHTALYWYRQSLGQGLEFLIYFQGNSAPDKSGLPSDRFSAERTGGSVSTLTIQRTQQEDSAVYLCASSLGLAGTYEQYFGPGTRLTVT.

The V call is TRBV27, the J call TRBJ2-7; TRBD1 is a possible D gene (6 bases). The V end was cut by 5 bases, the J end by 9 bases, with 17 bases between. This CDR3 is built from 13 residues. Germline values: CDR1 MNHEY, CDR2 SMNVEV (reference sequence). CDR3 region: CASSTQGDTMQYF. The CDR3 nucleotides read TGTGCCAGCAGTACACAGGGAGACACCATGCAGTACTTC.

The rearrangement uses TRBV2 and TRBJ2-3, with unresolved D. The CDR3 spans 14 residues. Germline V CDR1 and CDR2: SNHLY, FYNNEI. Trimming took 5 bases from V and 0 from J, leaving 9 bases between them. DNA of the CDR3: TGTGCCAGCAGTTCCCGTGCGAGCACAGATACGCAGTATTTT. Translated: CASSSRASTDTQYF.

V gene TRBV7-9 combines with J gene TRBJ2-7; no reliable D call. Looked up from germline, CDR1 is SEHNR and CDR2 is FQNEAQ (reference sequence). The CDR3 spans 14 residues. Deletions cut 3 bases from V and 3 bases from J, with 12 bases between. In nucleotides, the CDR3 is TGTGCCAGCAGCTTTGTACAGCCGATCTACGAGCAGTACTTC. Protein sequence: CASSFVQPIYEQYF. The whole variable domain, remainder taken from reference TRBV7-9 and TRBJ2-7, is DTGVSQNPRHKITKRGQNVTFRCDPISEHNRLYWYRQTLGQGPEFLTYFQNEAQLEKSRLLSDRFSAERPKGSFSTLEIQRTEQGDSAMYLCASSFVQPIYEQYFGPGTRLTVT.

This rearrangement joins TRBV18 to TRBJ2-5; D might be TRBD1 (5 bases). Trimming left V 1 base short and J 6 bases short, with 18 bases between. CDR1 and CDR2 from the germline V gene are KGHSH and LQKENI. The CDR3 has 16 amino acids. CDR3 sequence (DNA): TGTGCCAGCTCACCACGTGCGGACAACACGAAACAGACCCAGTACTTC. Translating it yields CASSPRADNTKQTQYF.

The rearrangement links TRBV6-5 to TRBJ2-7; tentative D call: TRBD1 (6 bases). Germline V gene sequence: CDR1 MNHEY, CDR2 SVGAGI. CDR3 length: 15 amino acids. V lost 2 bases to trimming and J lost 0 bases, with 11 bases between them. The CDR3 DNA reads TGTGCCAGCAGTTACCAACAGGGTAACTCCTACGAGCAGTACTTC. It codes for CASSYQQGNSYEQYF.

The rearrangement joins TRBV19 to TRBJ2-3, with a weak D call TRBD2 (6 bases). The CDR3 sequence is 15 residues long. Trimming shortened V by 5 bases and J by 2 bases, and 14 bases separated the two germline ends. Germline V gene sequence: CDR1 LNHDA, CDR2 SQIVND (reference sequence). The CDR3 spells CASSVIAEITDTQYF. As DNA, the CDR3 is TGTGCCAGTAGTGTTATAGCGGAAATCACAGATACGCAGTATTTT.

Here the CDR3 reads CASRPGAAGKYSNQPQHF. As DNA, the CDR3 is TGTGCCAGTAGACCAGGGGCGGCCGGGAAATATAGCAATCAGCCCCAGCATTTT. The chain is built from TRBV19 and TRBJ1-5; a weak D match, TRBD1 (6 bases). Germline V gene lookup returns CDR1 LNHDA and CDR2 SQIVND (reference sequence). The germline V and J ends were trimmed by 6 bases and 0 bases, with 21 bases remaining between them. The CDR3 runs to 18 residues.

The chain couples TRBV19 to TRBJ1-3, with 8 bases fitting TRBD1. Germline V lookup: CDR1 LNHDA, CDR2 SQIVND (reference sequence). The CDR3 loop spans 13 amino acids. Germline trimming cut 8 bases from V and 2 bases from J; bases unmatched to any gene: 2. CDR3: CASQTGAGNTIYF. In nucleotides, the CDR3 is TGTGCCAGTCAGACAGGGGCTGGAAACACCATATATTTT.

The chain carries TRBV28 and TRBJ1-2; 8 bases are shared with TRBD1. The length of the CDR3 is 15 residues. V lost 4 bases to trimming and J lost 3 bases; unmatched junction nucleotides: 7. Germline-derived CDR1 and CDR2 are MDHEN and SYDVKM. This chain's CDR3 is CASSSTGGVDYGYTF. CDR3 bases: TGTGCCAGCAGTTCCACAGGGGGGGTGGACTATGGCTACACCTTC.

This rearrangement joins TRBV6-5 to TRBJ1-4, with TRBD1 matching over 9 bases. With V trimmed by 6 bases and J by 7 bases, 6 bases remained unmatched. This CDR3 comprises 14 residues. Per germline, CDR1 MNHEY and CDR2 SVGAGI. CDR3 bases: TGTGCCAGCAGCTGGACAGGGGAGGGTGAAAAACTGTTTTTT. Translated, it gives CASSWTGEGEKLFF.

The V call is TRBV9, the J call TRBJ1-2; 9 positions agree with TRBD1. The CDR3 is made up of 15 amino acids. In germline, CDR1 is SGDLS, CDR2 YYNGEE. V lost 0 bases, J lost 3 bases, and 3 bases stayed unmatched. CDR3 loop: CASSVAQGADYGYTF. DNA of the CDR3: TGTGCCAGCAGCGTAGCACAGGGGGCGGACTATGGCTACACCTTC.

The rearrangement uses TRBV30 and TRBJ1-5; D possibly corresponds to TRBD1 (6 bases). Germline V CDR1 and CDR2: GTSNPN, SVGIG (reference sequence). The CDR3 is 14 amino acids. Trimming shortened V by 2 bases and J by 4 bases, and 12 bases separated the two germline ends. CDR3 in amino acids: CAWSTQQGNQPQHF. CDR3 bases: TGTGCCTGGAGTACCCAACAGGGTAATCAGCCCCAGCATTTT.

This chain links TRBV12-5 with TRBJ1-1, with D perhaps TRBD1 (5 bases). The CDR3 is 15 residues long. Looked up from germline, CDR1 is LGHNT and CDR2 is FRNRAP. V lost 3 bases to trimming and J lost 0 bases, with 11 bases between them. The CDR3 is CASGFTDTMNTEAFF. The CDR3 bases are TGTGCTAGTGGTTTTACGGACACCATGAACACTGAAGCTTTCTTT.